The clone carrying this TCR beta chain is termed medium-sized. CDR3 length: 14 amino acids. V was trimmed by 4 bases and J by 6 bases, leaving 14 bases between them. CDR1 is SGDLS and CDR2 is YYNGEE in the germline V gene. The data originate from a study of T cells after yellow fever vaccination. Whole-study findings and limits: Only a minor proportion of clonotypes was detected across both CD4 and CD8 compartments.

TCRdb called the 5' RACE reads again in MiXCR, with one record for every CDR3 protein. The sample has more than 15,000 distinct CDR3 sequences, roughly 3.7% seen once. The clonotype comes from a man aged 30 to 45 who received the YFV17D yellow fever vaccine. This sample comprised PBMCs, either bulk or a sorted T-cell subset (CD4+, CD8+, memory, or dextramer-sorted; not recorded which), obtained 15 days after the yellow fever booster vaccination. The V call is TRBV9, the J call TRBJ2-1; no firm D call. The CDR3 DNA reads TGTGCCAGCAGCTCTTATTCTCTGGGCAATGAGCAGTTCTTC. Translating gives CASSSYSLGNEQFF.